The source of this T cell receptor (beta chain) is a study of shared clonotypes between healthy human individuals. Study-wide findings and caveats: A few donors held about 5% of naive CD4 clonotypes in common. Memory subsets had estimated richness that was generally smaller than that of naive subsets.

Germline V lookup: CDR1 SNHLY, CDR2 FYNNEI. This CDR3 has 14 amino acids. With 6 bases removed from V and 5 bases from J, the gap between germline ends came to 16 bases. On this clone: Its antigen is as yet unknown. Other DNA sequences in this sample translate to the same CDR3.

Sorted-subset replicate PCR reactions were performed with approximately 200 ng DNA, corresponding to roughly 30,000 T cell genomes. The data were produced by immunoSEQ multiplex PCR, yet TCRdb's version contains in-frame clones alone and is incomplete. The repertoire has approximately 500,000 clones, 90% to 97% of them found once; the top ten carry roughly 0.06%. Those who donated, Caucasian adults without exception, all lived in Nashville, Tennessee. The clonotype was recovered from a woman in her twenties or thirties in good health. The rearrangement links TRBV2 to TRBJ2-5; no reliable D call. The sequenced sample was naive CD4+ T cells sorted from blood. Subset defined: CD45RA+ positively selected. This CDR3 reads CASRDPLARETQYF. The CDR3 DNA reads as TGTGCCAGCAGGGATCCGTTGGCACGGGAGACCCAGTACTTC.